The clone carrying this TCR beta chain was counted between two and nine times. The sample is drawn from a study of early T cells in non-severe SARS-CoV-2 infection. As for the study in general: With bulk RNA from unsorted whole blood as input, sequencing yielded unpaired chains.

The V end was cut by 6 bases, the J end by 1 base, with 14 bases between. CDR3 length: 15 amino acids. CDR1 SNHLY and CDR2 FYNNEI come from the germline V gene. Individual cDNA molecules carried attached unique molecular identifiers. A single record per CDR3 protein comes from TCRdb applying MiXCR to the 5' RACE reads. The sample lists about 48,000 distinct CDR3 sequences; around 10% were seen once. The chain employs TRBV2 and TRBJ2-3; weak D call: TRBD1 (6 bases). The sample consisted of whole blood. This TCR was sampled from an adult who was a healthcare worker with PCR-confirmed SARS-CoV-2 infection or an uninfected control (not recorded which). CDR3 loop: CASREQGLGTDTQYF. The CDR3 DNA reads as TGTGCCAGCAGGGAACAGGGTCTCGGCACAGATACGCAGTATTTT.